The T cell receptor beta chain under discussion was sequenced for a study of T cell changes during pregnancy in multiple sclerosis. Germline CDR1 reads SGHVS; CDR2 reads FNYEAQ. J lost 2 bases, V lost 1 base, and 0 bases had no gene match. The CDR3 sequence is 15 residues long. Some clones are missing from TCRdb's copy, which holds only in-frame ones; the method was immunoSEQ multiplex PCR. The sample records about 43,000 clones, about 90% being singletons. The material was peripheral blood, obtained in the second trimester of pregnancy. The sequence came from a female donor in good health, enrolled as a control in a pregnancy study. The chain recombines TRBV7-6 with TRBJ1-3; 9 bases match TRBD1. The CDR3 reads CASSLDRGPGNTIYF. The CDR3 DNA sequence: TGTGCCAGCAGCTTAGACAGGGGGCCTGGAAACACCATATATTTT. The whole variable domain, filled in from reference TRBV7-6 and TRBJ1-3, reads GAGVSQSPRYKVTKRGQDVALRCDPISGHVSLYWYRQALGQGPEFLTYFNYEAQQDKSGLPNDRFSAERPEGSISTLTIQRTEQRDSAMYRCASSLDRGPGNTIYFGEGSWLTVV.